The clone carrying this TCR beta chain came up many times. What it binds is unknown. With a much larger clone just one base away, this may be a read error. Using RNA transcripts, the TCR beta CDR3 regions were amplified. HTBI-primed RT-PCR formed the first round, and a multiplex PCR formed the second. One entry per CDR3 protein, called by TCRdb with MiXCR from the multiplex PCR reads. The profile shows roughly 300,000 distinct CDR3 sequences, 17% of them singletons. The source of the sample is a study of Graves' ophthalmopathy and Graves' hyperthyroidism. Regarding the study as a whole: Blood samples also showed most expanded thyroid clonotypes exceeding 0.001 frequency. As the model predicted ophthalmopathy progression, it achieved a sensitivity of 70% to 71% and a specificity of around 76%. Using a 13-signature model, the authors split ophthalmopathy from stable hyperthyroidism, with roughly 90% sensitivity and 81.08% specificity.

PBMCs were isolated from a roughly 9.3 ml sample of fresh peripheral blood. This CDR3 region has 13 residues. Germline assignment: CDR1 MNHNS and CDR2 SASEGT. With 4 bases clipped from V and 6 bases from J, the junction kept 2 bases outside the gene matches. This chain uses TRBV6-1 with TRBJ1-5, with 8 bases fitting TRBD1. Sequencing input: peripheral blood. The TCR originated in an adult man with Graves' ophthalmopathy. The CDR3 spells CASSGTGIQPQHF. The CDR3 coding sequence is TGTGCCAGCAGTGGGACAGGGATTCAGCCCCAGCATTTT.